The 4 T cell receptor beta chains in this list originate from one sample, sequenced in a study of blood T cell repertoires in COVID-19. Repertoires were generated with immunoSEQ multiplex PCR, while TCRdb's copy carries only in-frame clones and drops some. The sample shows about 220,000 clones, about 90% of them seen only once. What was sequenced was PBMCs or T cells enriched from blood (not recorded which). The source is a man aged 30-40 years who had been exposed to COVID-19.

The chain employs TRBV5-5 and TRBJ1-1, with 7 bases that match TRBD1. The CDR3 extends over 16 amino acids. The V segment lost 5 bases and the J segment 0 bases; nucleotides outside the gene matches: 10. Germline V gives CDR1 SGHKS, CDR2 YYEKEE (reference sequence). As DNA, the CDR3 is TGTGCCAGCAGTCGCACAGGGGCACGGTTGAACACTGAAGCTTTCTTT. Encoded protein: CASSRTGARLNTEAFF.

The V call is TRBV7-2, the J call TRBJ2-5; 11 positions match TRBD1. With 2 bases clipped from V and 4 bases from J, the junction kept 6 bases outside the gene matches. Germline CDR1 and CDR2: SGHTA and FQGNSA. This CDR3 region has 16 residues. The CDR3 nucleotides read TGTGCCAGCAGCTTAAAGGACAGGGGGCGAGGAGAGACCCAGTACTTC. It encodes CASSLKDRGRGETQYF.

This clone has a single count. V is TRBV11-3 and J is TRBJ2-1, with 8 positions matching TRBD2. The CDR3 runs to 18 residues. Trimming removed 3 bases from V and 0 bases from J; junction bases left unmatched: 10. Germline CDR1 is SGHNT and CDR2 is YENEEA. The CDR3 DNA reads as TGTGCCAGCAGCTTTTCGGCGGGGGGCCTCAGCTCCTACAATGAGCAGTTCTTC. Protein: CASSFSAGGLSSYNEQFF.

This chain joins TRBV5-1 and TRBJ1-6, with D perhaps TRBD1 (5 bases). Germline V gene data show CDR1 as SGHRS and CDR2 as YFSETQ. With 4 bases removed from V and 10 bases from J, the gap between germline ends came to 15 bases. CDR3 length: 14 residues. The CDR3 DNA reads as TGCGCCAGCAGCGGAGGGGAAGGGCACTCACCCCTCCACTTT. Its translation is CASSGGEGHSPLHF.